This T cell receptor beta chain was recorded in a study of human CD4 T cells and Enterobacteriaceae. Study-level points and caveats: Broadly cross-reactive clonotypes: about 60% of the 19 ranked in the top 5%. Only same-donor CFSE-low culture sequences were used to infer reactivity.

Memory CD4+ T cells were sorted as all CD4+ cells except CD45RA+CCR7+CD95- naive cells, over 95% pure. CD4 and CD14 magnetic microbeads positively selected total CD4+ T cells and monocytes. Sequenced by immunoSEQ multiplex PCR; TCRdb stores in-frame clones only, minus some. The table lists just under 30,000 clones, about 80% of them singletons. This clone was detected only a few times. The antigen remains unidentified. Material: memory CD4+ T cells from blood. The source of this sequence is a human donor in good health.

The CDR3 is CASSPGGYTEAFF. The CDR3 DNA sequence: TGTGCCAGCAGCCCCGGCGGGTACACTGAAGCTTTCTTT. The chain links TRBV7-3 to TRBJ1-1; no firm D call. CDR1 SGHTA and CDR2 FQGTGA come from the germline V gene. The CDR3 contains 13 residues. The V and J ends lost 5 bases and 3 bases respectively, with 10 bases between them.